The 6 T cell receptor beta chains below all came from one sample that was sequenced in a study of T cell responses to AZD1222 COVID-19 vaccine. Clones were read by immunoSEQ multiplex PCR, and TCRdb kept only the in-frame ones, dropping some. The sample carries 40,000 to 55,000 clones, about three quarters recorded once. Source: peripheral blood, taken on day 0 of AZD1222 vaccination. Receptors originate from an adult in good health.

The gene calls are TRBV19 and TRBJ1-1; no clear D. V lost 4 bases, J lost 0 bases, and 18 bases lay in between. CDR1 is LNHDA, CDR2 SQIVND, per germline (reference sequence). The CDR3 is 17 amino acids. DNA of the CDR3: TGTGCCAGTAGTAACTCGCGTGGAAGTGTCCTGAACACTGAAGCTTTCTTT. Translating gives CASSNSRGSVLNTEAFF.

Only one count was recorded for this clone. The chain combines TRBV7-9 with TRBJ1-1; D not certain. With 3 bases removed from V and 0 bases from J, the gap between germline ends came to 8 bases. There are 14 residues in the CDR3. Germline V lookup: CDR1 SEHNR, CDR2 FQNEAQ (reference sequence). The CDR3 DNA follows: TGTGCCAGCAGCTTCACCGAACTGAACACTGAAGCTTTCTTT. Translation: CASSFTELNTEAFF.

The rearrangement joins TRBV29-1 to TRBJ2-7; a possible D gene is TRBD1 (7 bases). Per germline, CDR1 SQVTM and CDR2 ANQGSEA. Trimming stripped 3 bases from V and 7 bases from J, with 13 bases between. This CDR3 region has 12 residues. The CDR3 DNA reads TGCAGCGTTGAGGAGGGGGCGCGGGAGCAGTACTTC. Residues: CSVEEGAREQYF.

This clone has a handful of counts. The sample holds other DNA sequences that translate to the same CDR3. The chain employs TRBV6-1 and TRBJ1-5; D is undetermined. The germline V gene encodes CDR1 MNHNS and CDR2 SASEGT. Trimming removed 3 bases at V and 1 base at J, with 1 base between. This CDR3 is 12 amino acids long. CDR3 bases: TGTGCCAGCAGTGACAGCAATCAGCCCCAGCATTTT. Its translation: CASSDSNQPQHF.

The chain has TRBV3-1 (or the pseudogene TRBV3-2) and TRBJ1-1; 7 bases map to TRBD1. CDR1 LGHDT and CDR2 YNNKEL come from the germline V gene (reference sequence). The CDR3 runs to 13 residues. V was pared by 6 bases and J by 5 bases, with 6 bases of the junction left unmatched. The DNA for the CDR3 is TGTGCCAGCAGTCAAAACAGGGGAACTGAAGCTTTCTTT. It specifies CASSQNRGTEAFF.

This chain uses TRBV7-2 with TRBJ1-2, with a tentative D call TRBD1 (5 bases). Germline V gives CDR1 SGHTA, CDR2 FQGNSA. This CDR3 comprises 15 residues. V was trimmed by 1 base and J by 4 bases, leaving 13 bases between them. The CDR3 nucleotides are TGTGCCAGCAGCTTAGACGGGACGACCCCCTATGGCTACACCTTC. Amino acid sequence: CASSLDGTTPYGYTF. Complete variable domain (other parts from reference TRBV7-2 and TRBJ1-2): GAGVSQSPSNKVTEKGKDVELRCDPISGHTALYWYRQSLGQGLEFLIYFQGNSAPDKSGLPSDRFSAERTGGSVSTLTIQRTQQEDSAVYLCASSLDGTTPYGYTFGSGTRLTVV.